This paragraph covers one T cell receptor (beta chain) sequence. Its antigen is still unknown. The method was immunoSEQ multiplex PCR; TCRdb's version includes in-frame clones alone and lacks a portion of them. The data hold about 1.5 million clones, with around 98% observed a single time. The CDR3 is 14 amino acids. The germline gives CDR1 MNHEY, CDR2 SVGAGI. Trimming stripped 6 bases from V and 4 bases from J, with 16 bases between. The data are from a study of shared clonotypes between healthy human individuals. Whole-study results and caveats: The study found lower generation probabilities in non-shared clonotypes than in those shared by all four donors.

What was sequenced was naive CD4+ T cells sorted from blood. The subset was: CD45RA+ positively selected. The chain carries TRBV6-5 and TRBJ2-7, with D possibly TRBD2 on 5 matching bases. The receptor was derived from a man aged 25-45 years in good health. The DNA for the CDR3 is TGTGCCAGCAGCCCGGACTGGACCTTATACGAGCAGTACTTC. Translation gives CASSPDWTLYEQYF.